This TCR beta chain was profiled in a study of CD8+ T cells in alopecia areata (dated by TCRdb to about 2018). About the investigation overall: Treated patients were enrolled in an open-label pilot trial of oral tofacitinib at 5 to 10 mg twice daily for moderate-to-severe alopecia areata. Scalp clonality was compared among normal scalp (n=4), patchy alopecia areata scalp (n=8), and alopecia totalis/universalis scalp (n=8). TCRbeta CDR3 regions were amplified by immunoSEQ multiplex PCR with 35 Vbeta forward and 13 Jbeta reverse primers. For the treated patients, the SALT score, which quantifies what percentage of scalp surface area is affected, served as the measure of disease severity. Tofacitinib was given for 6 to 18 months, followed by 6 months of follow-up off drug to assess delayed response and recurrence. The study used high-throughput TCRbeta sequencing to examine T cell clonal expansion in alopecia areata, in both the C3H/HeJ mouse model and human patients. Scalp tissue and sorted CD4+ and CD8+ peripheral blood T cells from patchy and totalis/universalis alopecia areata patients and from healthy controls were covered by human TCRbeta sequencing. RNA came from the PAXgene miRNA kit for fixed scalp, the miRNeasy kit for PBMCs, and the RNeasy kit for mouse skin. Tofacitinib-treated patients had biopsies at baseline and at 4 and 24 weeks of treatment, with a later scalp biopsy in several patients.

The library was made by the immunoSEQ multiplex PCR assay. RNA was extracted from all samples and reverse transcribed into cDNA, which served as template for TCR sequencing. First-strand cDNA was synthesized with SuperScript III using a 2:1 mix of oligo-dT and random hexamers. A synthetic immune receptor repertoire was used to measure amplification bias, and any remaining bias was corrected computationally. On the authors' methods: Raw reads were preprocessed to remove errors, and CDR3 was defined according to IMGT conventions as the region from the conserved cysteine to phenylalanine. Clonality was computed by normalizing Shannon entropy by log2 of the number of productive unique TCRs and subtracting the result from 1. Whether each scalp clone was CD4 or CD8 was inferred by checking scalp TCRbeta sequences against the CD4 and CD8 repertoires from sorted blood. Entries here come from immuneACCESS through TCRdb and include only in-frame sequences with V and J called. Some clones fail to appear in such tables; in the studies checked, an unresolved V gene covers under half of the shortfall, and the cause of the remainder is unknown. D and trimming come from the DNA, and the V and J calls and clone size come from that table. The sample table lists over 150,000 clones, 50% to 65% of them with a count of one. Clones ranked in the top ten supply approximately 14% of the sample.

What the authors observed across the whole study: Shared TCR sequences between patients were less evident than in mice, which may be partly attributable to HLA diversity in the patient population. Tofacitinib significantly decreased scalp clonality and the number of expanded CD8+ clones among the top 100 scalp clones. During tofacitinib treatment, many expanded lesional clones stuck around in both scalp and blood, and this persistence may partly explain why relapse happens after treatment is stopped. Lesional scalp, especially in alopecia totalis/universalis, showed higher clonality and more expanded CD8+ clones than normal scalp, suggesting antigenic drive. Because the treated cohort was small and included a single nonresponder, larger studies are needed to assess links between baseline CD8+ expansion and response. Unlike mouse skin, which is dominated by gammadelta T cells, normal human skin has resident alphabeta T cells that are also sequenced, and this complicates analysis of the scalp TCR repertoire.

V gives up 4 bases and J gives up 4 bases, and the segment between their germline ends measures 14 bases. CDR1 is given as LGHNA and CDR2 as YNFKEQ, both from the germline V gene. The CDR3, cysteine through phenylalanine, is 15 amino acids long. Only the CDR3 region is kept as DNA, spanning 45 bases read in frame from base 1. The time point label for this specimen denotes: roughly 26 weeks on oral tofacitinib. Sample treatment or condition, as interpreted from the label and publication: oral pan-JAK inhibitor, 5-10 mg twice daily. From alopecia areata patients, peripheral blood was collected along with lesional scalp punch biopsies. After PBMCs were isolated by density centrifugation and stained for CD3, CD4 and CD8, a FACSAria was used to sort CD4+ and CD8+ T cells. In regard to this clone: Its recognized antigen is unknown. No base qualities exist here, and no much larger clone lies one base off it.

The source material was CD4+ T cells sorted from blood, sampled at week 24, from a patient treated with tofacitinib. This clonotype was sampled from a human donor with alopecia areata. This sequence uses TRBV4-2 and TRBJ2-1; perhaps TRBD1 is the D gene, with 6 bases matching. CDR3 region: CASSLQPGQYNEQFF. The base sequence is TGTGCCAGCAGCCTGCAACCGGGACAATACAATGAGCAGTTCTTC.